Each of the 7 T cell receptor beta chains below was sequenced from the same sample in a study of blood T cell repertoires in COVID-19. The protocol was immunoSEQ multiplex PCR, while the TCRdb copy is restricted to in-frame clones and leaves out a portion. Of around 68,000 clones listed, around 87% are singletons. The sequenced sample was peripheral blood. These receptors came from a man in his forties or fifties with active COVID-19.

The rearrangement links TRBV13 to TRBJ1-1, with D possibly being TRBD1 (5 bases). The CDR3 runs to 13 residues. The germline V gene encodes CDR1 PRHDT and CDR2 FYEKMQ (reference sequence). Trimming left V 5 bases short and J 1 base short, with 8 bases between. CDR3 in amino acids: CASSLQENTEAFF. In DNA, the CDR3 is TGTGCCAGCAGCCTACAGGAGAACACTGAAGCTTTCTTT.

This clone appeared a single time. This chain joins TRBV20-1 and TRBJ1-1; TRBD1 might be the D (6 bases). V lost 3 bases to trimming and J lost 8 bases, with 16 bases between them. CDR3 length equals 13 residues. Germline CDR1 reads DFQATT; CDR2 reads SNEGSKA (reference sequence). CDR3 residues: CSASPLWTAEAFF. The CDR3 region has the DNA TGCAGTGCTAGTCCTTTATGGACAGCCGAAGCTTTCTTT.

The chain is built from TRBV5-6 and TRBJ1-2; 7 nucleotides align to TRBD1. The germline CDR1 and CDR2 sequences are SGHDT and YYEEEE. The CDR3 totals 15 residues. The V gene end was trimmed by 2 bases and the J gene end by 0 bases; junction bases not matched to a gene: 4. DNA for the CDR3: TGTGCCAGCAGCTTAGGACAGGTTGCTAACTATGGCTACACCTTC. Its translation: CASSLGQVANYGYTF. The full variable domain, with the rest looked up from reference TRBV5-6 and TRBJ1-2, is DAGVTQSPTHLIKTRGQQVTLRCSPKSGHDTVSWYQQALGQGPQFIFQYYEEEERQRGNFPDRFSGHQFPNYSSELNVNALLLGDSALYLCASSLGQVANYGYTFGSGTRLTVV.

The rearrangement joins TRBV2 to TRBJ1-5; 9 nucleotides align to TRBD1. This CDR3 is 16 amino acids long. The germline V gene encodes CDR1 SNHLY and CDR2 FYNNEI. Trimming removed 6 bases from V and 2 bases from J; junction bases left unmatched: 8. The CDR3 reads CASRATGGWGNQPQHF. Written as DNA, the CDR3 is TGTGCCAGCAGGGCCACAGGGGGCTGGGGCAATCAGCCCCAGCATTTT.

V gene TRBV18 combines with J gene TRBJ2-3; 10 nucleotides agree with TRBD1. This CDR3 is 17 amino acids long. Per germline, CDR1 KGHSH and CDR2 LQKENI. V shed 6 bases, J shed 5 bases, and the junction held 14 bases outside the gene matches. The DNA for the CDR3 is TGTGCCAGCTCGCCCTATGACAGGGGGCGAAACCGAGATACGCAGTATTTT. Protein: CASSPYDRGRNRDTQYF.

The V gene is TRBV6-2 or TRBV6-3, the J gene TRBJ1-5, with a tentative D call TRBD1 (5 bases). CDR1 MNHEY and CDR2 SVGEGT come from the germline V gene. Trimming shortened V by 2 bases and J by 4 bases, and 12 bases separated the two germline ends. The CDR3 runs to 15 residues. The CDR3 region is CASSYGRVGNQPQHF. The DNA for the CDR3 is TGTGCCAGCAGTTACGGCAGGGTCGGAAATCAGCCCCAGCATTTT.

This chain's CDR3 is CASTGGGETQYF. As DNA, the CDR3 is TGTGCCAGCACCGGGGGGGGCGAGACCCAGTACTTC. The chain employs TRBV2 and TRBJ2-5, with 8 bases lining up with TRBD2. CDR1 and CDR2 (germline): SNHLY, FYNNEI. Trimming removed 7 bases from V and 5 bases from J; junction bases left unmatched: 3. The CDR3 is made up of 12 amino acids.